This T cell receptor beta chain was identified in a study of shared clonotypes between healthy human individuals. Study summary: The donor group consisted of a couple of women and three men, aged 18 to 49.

General observations from the study: Memory subsets had estimated richness that was generally smaller than that of naive subsets.

With regard to this clone: Antigen: not known.

Germline trimming cut 6 bases from V and 4 bases from J; bases unmatched to any gene: 4. Germline loops: CDR1 SNHLY, CDR2 FYNNEI. This CDR3 has 14 amino acids. Naivety among CD8 cells was defined by CD45RO negativity and positive CCR7 selection, thereby excluding terminally differentiated effector memory CD45RA+ cells. The repertoire was sequenced with immunoSEQ multiplex PCR; TCRdb's copy has only in-frame clones and lacks some. The table records about 2.1 million clones, roughly 93% of them present only once. The chain employs TRBV2 and TRBJ1-4, with 8 bases identical to TRBD1. Sequencing was done on a sample of naive CD8+ T cells from PBMCs. The source is a man younger than 35 in good health. Some clones in this sample may be carry-over from other donors' samples. The CDR3 loop reads CASSQTGVNEKLFF. The CDR3 nucleotides read TGTGCCAGCAGCCAGACAGGGGTTAATGAAAAACTGTTTTTT.